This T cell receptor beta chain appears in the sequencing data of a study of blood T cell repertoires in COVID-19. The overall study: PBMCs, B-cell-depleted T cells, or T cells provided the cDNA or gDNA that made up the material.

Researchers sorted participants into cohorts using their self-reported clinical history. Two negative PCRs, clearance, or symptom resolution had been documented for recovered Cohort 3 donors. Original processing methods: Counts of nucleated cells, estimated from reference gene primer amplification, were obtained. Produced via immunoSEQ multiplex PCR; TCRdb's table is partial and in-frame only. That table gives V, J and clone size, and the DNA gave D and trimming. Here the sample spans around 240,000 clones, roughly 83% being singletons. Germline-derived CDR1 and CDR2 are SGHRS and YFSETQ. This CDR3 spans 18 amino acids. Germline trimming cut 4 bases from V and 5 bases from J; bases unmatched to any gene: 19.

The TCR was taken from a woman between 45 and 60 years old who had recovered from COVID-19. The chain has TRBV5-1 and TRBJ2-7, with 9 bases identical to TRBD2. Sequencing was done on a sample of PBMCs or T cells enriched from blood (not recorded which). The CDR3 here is CASSGSGFSGSSGNEQYF. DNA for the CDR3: TGCGCCAGCAGCGGAAGTGGGTTTAGCGGGAGCTCGGGCAACGAGCAGTACTTC.